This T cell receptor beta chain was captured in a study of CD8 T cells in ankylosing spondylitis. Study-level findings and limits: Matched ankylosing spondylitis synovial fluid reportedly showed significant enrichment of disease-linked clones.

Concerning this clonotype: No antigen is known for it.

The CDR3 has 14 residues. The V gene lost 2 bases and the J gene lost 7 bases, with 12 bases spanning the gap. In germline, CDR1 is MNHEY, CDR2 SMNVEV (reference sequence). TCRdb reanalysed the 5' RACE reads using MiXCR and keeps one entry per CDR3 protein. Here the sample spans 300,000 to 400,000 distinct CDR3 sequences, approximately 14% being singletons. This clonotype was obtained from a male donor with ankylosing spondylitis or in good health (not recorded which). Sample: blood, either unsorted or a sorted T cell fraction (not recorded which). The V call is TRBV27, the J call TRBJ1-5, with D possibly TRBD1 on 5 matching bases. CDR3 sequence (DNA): TGTGCCAGCAGTTTAGGTCGAGGGGACCAGCCCCAGCATTTT. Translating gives CASSLGRGDQPQHF.